Below, 19 T cell receptor beta chains from the same sample are listed, as sequenced in a study of T cells in Graves' hyperthyroidism and ophthalmopathy. Amplified regions were TCR beta CDR3 sequences from RNA transcripts. During a first-round RT-PCR of the TCR CDR3, the HTBI primer set was used. TCRdb re-called the multiplex PCR reads through MiXCR, storing one row per CDR3 protein. The table lists about 580,000 distinct CDR3 sequences, roughly 50% of them singletons. Sequencing was done on a sample of peripheral blood or thyroid tissue (not recorded which). The receptor set was obtained from a young woman with Graves' hyperthyroidism.

The chain recombines TRBV24-1 with TRBJ2-2, with D possibly being TRBD2 (5 bases). The CDR3 has 12 residues. Between the trimmed V and J ends, which lost 10 bases and 2 bases, there was a span of 7 bases. In germline, CDR1 is KGHDR, CDR2 SFDVKD. CDR3 bases: TGTGCCACGGGAGCCAACACCGGGGAGCTGTTTTTT. It is translated as CATGANTGELFF.

This clonotype was detected many times. This chain uses TRBV29-1 with TRBJ1-1; TRBD1 matches at 7 bases. The CDR3 is 13 residues long. CDR1 is SQVTM and CDR2 is ANQGSEA in the germline V gene. The ends lost 6 bases at V and 1 base at J; junction bases unmatched: 5. The CDR3 loop reads CSVNDRANTEAFF. The CDR3 coding sequence is TGCAGCGTCAACGACAGGGCGAACACTGAAGCTTTCTTT.

The genes are TRBV7-2 and TRBJ2-2; 7 bases are shared with TRBD2. Germline V gene data show CDR1 as SGHTA and CDR2 as FQGNSA. This CDR3 is 13 amino acids long. Losses at the gene ends were 4 bases for V and 7 bases for J; bases not matched to a gene: 3. DNA of the CDR3: TGTGCCAGCAGCTCGGGAGGAGGCGGGGAGCTGTTTTTT. This translates into CASSSGGGGELFF.

This clonotype appeared many times. J is TRBJ2-7 and V is TRBV5-1; no firm D call. V was clipped by 4 bases and J by 6 bases, with 11 bases between them. Germline V gene sequence: CDR1 SGHRS, CDR2 YFSETQ. This CDR3 region has 12 residues. The CDR3 loop reads CASSLTGREQYF. The CDR3 region has the DNA TGCGCCAGCAGCCTGACTGGCCGCGAGCAGTACTTC. Drawing the rest from reference TRBV5-1 and TRBJ2-7, the complete variable domain is KAGVTQTPRYLIKTRGQQVTLSCSPISGHRSVSWYQQTPGQGLQFLFEYFSETQRNKGNFPGRFSGRQFSNSRSEMNVSTLELGDSALYLCASSLTGREQYFGPGTRLTVT.

This clonotype turned up a few times. The CDR3 sequence is CASSTTSGLGIGELFF. For the CDR3, the DNA is TGTGCCAGTAGTACAACTAGCGGGCTGGGAATCGGGGAGCTGTTTTTT. The J gene is TRBJ2-2, the V gene TRBV19, with 9 bases identical to TRBD2. The CDR3 covers 16 residues. V was pared by 4 bases and J by 7 bases, with 10 bases of the junction left unmatched. Per germline, CDR1 LNHDA and CDR2 SQIVND (reference sequence).

This clonotype has a count of ten or more. V and J are TRBV11-3 and TRBJ1-2, with no clear D. In germline, CDR1 is SGHNT, CDR2 YENEEA. The V and J ends lost 0 bases and 1 base respectively, with 9 bases between them. This CDR3 is 15 amino acids long. CDR3 bases: TGTGCCAGCAGCTTAGACGGCAGCCGTAACTATGGCTACACCTTC. Its translation is CASSLDGSRNYGYTF.

The chain has TRBV7-9 and TRBJ2-2, with D uncertain. In germline, CDR1 is SEHNR, CDR2 FQNEAQ (reference sequence). The ends were cut back, 5 bases at V and 2 bases at J, with 9 bases in the middle. The length of the CDR3 is 14 residues. CDR3 sequence: CASSTTSNTGELFF. In DNA, the CDR3 is TGTGCCAGCAGCACGACGAGTAACACCGGGGAGCTGTTTTTT.

This clonotype was found many times. This chain connects TRBV24-1 to TRBJ1-1, with D tentatively TRBD1 (5 bases). Germline V lookup: CDR1 KGHDR, CDR2 SFDVKD. This CDR3 is 17 amino acids long. Deletions cut 6 bases from V and 0 bases from J, with 19 bases between. The DNA of the CDR3 is TGTGCCACCAGTCCAGGGACGGCCGCAGGGATGAACACTGAAGCTTTCTTT. It is translated as CATSPGTAAGMNTEAFF.

This clonotype turned up a few times. J is TRBJ2-7 and V is TRBV7-2; 10 bases agree with TRBD2. Gene TRBJ2-1 matches the end of the DNA better, so the J call may be wrong. Germline loops: CDR1 SGHTA, CDR2 FQGNSA. The CDR3 spans 17 residues. The CDR3 loop reads CASSLRLAGISYNEQFF. In DNA, the CDR3 is TGTGCCAGCAGCTTAAGACTAGCGGGCATCTCCTACAATGAGCAGTTCTTC.

The chain recombines TRBV19 with TRBJ1-2, with D possibly TRBD1 on 5 matching bases. The V gene's germline CDR1 is LNHDA and CDR2 SQIVND (reference sequence). Trimming took off 5 bases at V and 11 bases at J, with 18 bases between the two ends. This CDR3 has 13 residues. The chain's CDR3 is CASSSQGGFAYTF. The CDR3, as DNA: TGTGCCAGTAGTTCCCAGGGAGGATTTGCGTACACCTTC.

This clonotype came up many times. The V call is TRBV10-3, the J call TRBJ1-1, with 9 nucleotides matching TRBD1. The CDR3 spans 17 residues. Germline CDR1 ENHRY, CDR2 SYGVKD. The V gene end was trimmed by 6 bases and the J gene end by 5 bases; junction bases not matched to a gene: 16. The CDR3 is CAISDSGTGRPGTEAFF. The CDR3 nucleotides read TGTGCCATCAGCGACTCCGGGACAGGGCGCCCGGGAACTGAAGCTTTCTTT.

The CDR3 sequence is CASSKGGLIYEQYF. The CDR3, as DNA: TGTGCCAGCAGTAAGGGGGGACTAATCTACGAGCAGTACTTC. The rearrangement joins TRBV6-2 or TRBV6-3 to TRBJ2-7; D might be TRBD2 (7 bases). CDR1 is MNHEY and CDR2 is SVGEGT in the germline V gene. The V end was cut by 5 bases, the J end by 3 bases, with 14 bases between. This CDR3 has 14 amino acids.

Turning to this clonotype: The CDR3 does not close with the conserved phenylalanine or tryptophan, likely indicating a read error. It is unclear where the CDR3 begins or ends on the DNA, so no DNA is shown, and the CDR3 is as TCRdb lists it. The chain has TRBV7-2 and TRBJ1-2; the table's D gene call, TRBD1, was not cross checked with the DNA. From its first to its last residue, the CDR3 has 9 amino acids. Looked up from germline, CDR1 is SGHTA and CDR2 is FQGNSA. This chain's CDR3 is CASNKAGGA.

In this sample, this clonotype turned up many times. The V gene is TRBV2, the J gene TRBJ1-1; tentatively, D is TRBD1 (5 bases). Germline CDR1 and CDR2: SNHLY and FYNNEI. V gave up 7 bases and J gave up 5 bases, with 14 bases separating them. This CDR3 has 13 residues. CDR3 sequence (DNA): TGTGCCAGCACCCACACGGGGGGGACTGAAGCTTTCTTT. Translated, it gives CASTHTGGTEAFF.

This clonotype was seen ten or more times. The chain uses TRBV20-1 and TRBJ2-7; 7 positions agree with TRBD2. Germline V lookup: CDR1 DFQATT, CDR2 SNEGSKA (reference sequence). V was pared by 4 bases and J by 5 bases, with 8 bases of the junction left unmatched. This CDR3 has 13 residues. Here the CDR3 reads CSATIGRENEQYF. CDR3 in DNA: TGCAGTGCTACCATCGGGCGGGAGAACGAGCAGTACTTC.

This chain links TRBV7-2 with TRBJ2-7, with 8 bases lining up with TRBD2. Germline lookup yields CDR1 SGHTA and CDR2 FQGNSA. The CDR3 covers 15 residues. Trimming took 5 bases from V and 3 from J; bases not matched to a gene: 9. Here the CDR3 DNA reads TGTGCCAGCAGCCTATCGGGCGGGACTAGCTACGAGCAGTACTTC. It translates to CASSLSGGTSYEQYF.

This clonotype was observed many times. The J gene is TRBJ1-5, the V gene TRBV7-9; TRBD1 agrees at 7 bases. The germline gives CDR1 SEHNR, CDR2 FQNEAQ (reference sequence). J was trimmed by 4 bases and V by 1 base; bases with no gene match: 4. The CDR3 runs 15 residues. The CDR3 here is CASSLGTTGNQPQHF. The CDR3 coding sequence is TGTGCCAGCAGCTTAGGAACGACAGGGAATCAGCCCCAGCATTTT. The whole variable domain, filled in from reference TRBV7-9 and TRBJ1-5, reads DTGVSQNPRHKITKRGQNVTFRCDPISEHNRLYWYRQTLGQGPEFLTYFQNEAQLEKSRLLSDRFSAERPKGSFSTLEIQRTEQGDSAMYLCASSLGTTGNQPQHFGDGTRLSIL.

Worth noting for this clonotype: This is likely a read error, given that the CDR3 carries no conserved phenylalanine or tryptophan at its end. The DNA is left out, because the CDR3 cannot be placed on it with certainty; the CDR3 is given as TCRdb lists it. The chain uses TRBV20-1 and TRBJ1-4. CDR1 is DFQATT, CDR2 SNEGSKA, per germline (reference sequence). The CDR3 totals 9 residues, both ends included. CDR3 loop: CSARDLAGV.

This clonotype was detected many times. J is TRBJ1-6 and V is TRBV27, with 8 bases aligning to TRBD1. CDR1 and CDR2 (germline): MNHEY, SMNVEV (reference sequence). V lost 6 bases to trimming and J lost 9 bases; unmatched junction nucleotides: 7. CDR3 length equals 14 residues. CDR3 protein: CASRLTGEGSPLHF. The CDR3 nucleotides read TGTGCCAGCAGGTTGACAGGGGAGGGTTCACCCCTCCACTTT.